These 8 T cell receptor beta chains came from one sample sequenced in a study of shared clonotypes between healthy human individuals. Repertoires were generated with immunoSEQ multiplex PCR, while TCRdb's copy carries only in-frame clones and drops some. The sample shows more than 1.2 million clones, around 98.5% of them seen only once. What was sequenced was naive CD4+ T cells sorted from blood. The subset: CD45RA+ positively selected. The source is a man aged 25-40 years in good health.

The chain couples TRBV7-2 to TRBJ2-7, with D possibly matching TRBD1 (6 bases). Germline CDR1 is SGHTA and CDR2 is FQGNSA. The CDR3 loop spans 16 amino acids. V shed 2 bases and J shed 2 bases, with 16 bases lying between them. The CDR3 is CASSLISGAATYEQYF. DNA for the CDR3: TGTGCCAGCAGCTTAATCTCAGGGGCGGCCACCTACGAGCAGTACTTC.

The count of this clone is one. CDR3 sequence reads: CAWSVQGLNYGYTF. CDR3 nucleotides: TGTGCCTGGAGTGTCCAGGGACTTAACTATGGCTACACCTTC. The chain recombines TRBV30 with TRBJ1-2; D is perhaps TRBD1 (5 bases). The V end was cut by 0 bases, the J end by 1 base, with 9 bases between. Germline V gives CDR1 GTSNPN, CDR2 SVGIG (reference sequence). The CDR3 sequence is 14 residues long.

CDR3 residues: CASSGLLAGSYNEQFF. The CDR3 bases are TGCGCCAGCAGCGGCCTACTAGCGGGGTCCTACAATGAGCAGTTCTTC. This chain links TRBV5-1 with TRBJ2-1, with 10 positions matching TRBD2. CDR3 size: 16 residues. V shed 4 bases, J shed 1 base, and the junction held 5 bases outside the gene matches. CDR1 and CDR2 from the germline V gene are SGHRS and YFSETQ.

This sequence joins TRBV18 and TRBJ1-2, with TRBD1 matching 7 bases. The J segment lost 8 bases and the V segment lost 3 bases, leaving 3 bases of the junction unmatched. There are 12 residues in the CDR3. CDR1 KGHSH and CDR2 LQKENI come from the germline V gene. For the CDR3, the DNA is TGTGCCAGCTCACCCGGACAGGAAGGCTACACCTTC. It is translated as CASSPGQEGYTF.

The V and J genes are TRBV4-1 and TRBJ2-3; no clear D. CDR1 and CDR2 from the germline V gene are MGHRA and YSYEKL. V was clipped by 0 bases and J by 8 bases, with 15 bases between them. The CDR3 has 15 amino acids. The CDR3 sequence is CASSQESTARGTQYF. The CDR3 nucleotides read TGCGCCAGCAGCCAAGAGTCTACAGCCAGAGGTACGCAGTATTTT.

As regards this clone: A read error may produce the germline difference seen at one junction end. The chain links TRBV4-3 to TRBJ2-1; TRBD1 matches at 10 bases. CDR3 size: 14 residues. The germline V gene encodes CDR1 LGHNA and CDR2 YSLEER. The CDR3 reads CASSQGQGASESLF. CDR3 sequence (DNA): TGCGCCAGCAGCCAAGGACAGGGGGCCTCGGAAAGTCTCTTC.

The chain couples TRBV6-6 to TRBJ2-1; 10 nucleotides align to TRBD1. This CDR3 is 15 amino acids long. After removal of 4 bases from V and 8 bases from J, the junction contained 8 bases not matched to a gene. The germline CDR1 and CDR2 sequences are MNHNY and SVGAGI (reference sequence). CDR3 bases: TGTGCCAGCAGTTCGGGACAGGGGAGGTACGATGAGCAGTTCTTC. It is translated as CASSSGQGRYDEQFF.

The genes are TRBV11-2 and TRBJ2-1, with 13 bases lining up with TRBD2. The trim removed 3 bases at V and 2 bases at J, leaving 1 base unmatched. The CDR3 has 16 residues. Germline loops: CDR1 SGHAT, CDR2 FQNNGV. CDR3 nucleotide sequence: TGTGCCAGCAGCTTGGGACTAGCGGGGACCTACAATGAGCAGTTCTTC. Protein sequence: CASSLGLAGTYNEQFF.